This TCR beta chain came from a study of identical twins. Overall study results and limits: Its conclusions, products of cross-sectional statistical analysis, did not come from following the same donors.

Comment on this clonotype: The antigen remains undetermined.

Germline V gene lookup returns CDR1 DFQATT and CDR2 SNEGSKA (reference sequence). There are 13 residues in the CDR3. V was cut by 8 bases and J by 0 bases, with 10 bases left in between. Template switching added a universal primer site, and cDNA bore unique molecular identifiers. TCRdb re-called the 5' RACE reads with MiXCR, one entry per CDR3 protein. The sample consists of 550,000 to 800,000 distinct CDR3 sequences, 7% to 7.5% of them appearing once. These data were likewise used in another study, on yellow fever vaccine responses in identical twins. From that study: Reportedly, twins' vaccine T cell responses looked partly convergent and partly personalized.

The rearrangement joins TRBV20-1 to TRBJ1-4, with D hard to call. Sequencing input: PBMCs. The receptor's source is a woman younger than 35 in good health. The CDR3 spells CSSTPPTNEKLFF. The CDR3 coding sequence is TGCAGTTCCACACCTCCAACTAATGAAAAACTGTTTTTT.